This entry describes one T cell receptor beta chain. Germline assignment: CDR1 SGHVS and CDR2 FNYEAQ. This CDR3 comprises 13 residues. V shed 5 bases and J 8 bases; nucleotides not matched to a gene: 6. This entry belongs to a study of blood T cell repertoires in COVID-19. Study-wide background: Sites in the United States, Italy and Spain provided acute and convalescent COVID-19 samples. Sources were T cells, B-cell-depleted T cells, or PBMCs; the material itself was cDNA or gDNA.

Original methodology: Amplified reference gene primers provided the basis for estimating nucleated cell counts. Clones were sequenced by immunoSEQ multiplex PCR, and TCRdb holds only the in-frame ones, with some missing. Clone size and the V and J calls come from that table; the DNA yielded D and trimming. The sample has 41,000 or so clones, about 85% seen once; the top ten hold approximately 4.3%. Material: peripheral blood. This TCR came from a man between 60 and 70 years old with acute or convalescent COVID-19. The chain carries TRBV7-6 and TRBJ2-1; the match to TRBD1 covers 7 bases. The CDR3, as DNA: TGTGCCAGCAGCACCGGGACAGACCATGAGCAGTTCTTC. Its protein product is CASSTGTDHEQFF.